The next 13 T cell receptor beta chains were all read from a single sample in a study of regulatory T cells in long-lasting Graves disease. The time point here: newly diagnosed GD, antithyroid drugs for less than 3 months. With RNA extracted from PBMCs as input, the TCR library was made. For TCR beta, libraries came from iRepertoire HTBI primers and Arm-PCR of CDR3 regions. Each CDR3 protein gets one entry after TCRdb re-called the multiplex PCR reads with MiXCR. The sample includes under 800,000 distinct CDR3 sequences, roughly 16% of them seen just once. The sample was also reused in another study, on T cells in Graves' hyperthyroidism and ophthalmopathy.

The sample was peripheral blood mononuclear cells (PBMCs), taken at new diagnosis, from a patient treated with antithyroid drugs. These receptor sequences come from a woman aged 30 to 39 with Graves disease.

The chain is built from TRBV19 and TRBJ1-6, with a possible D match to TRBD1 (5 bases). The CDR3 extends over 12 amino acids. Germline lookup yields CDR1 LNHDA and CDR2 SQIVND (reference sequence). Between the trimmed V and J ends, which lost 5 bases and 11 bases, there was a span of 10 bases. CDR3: CASSVRGPPLHF. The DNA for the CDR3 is TGTGCCAGTAGTGTGAGGGGTCCACCCCTCCACTTT.

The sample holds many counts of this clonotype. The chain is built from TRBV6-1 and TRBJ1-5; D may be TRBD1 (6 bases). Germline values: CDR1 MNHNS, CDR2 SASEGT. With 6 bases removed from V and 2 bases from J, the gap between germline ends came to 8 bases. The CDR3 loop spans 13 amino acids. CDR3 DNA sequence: TGTGCCAGCAGAGAGGGGGGCAATCAGCCCCAGCATTTT. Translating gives CASREGGNQPQHF.

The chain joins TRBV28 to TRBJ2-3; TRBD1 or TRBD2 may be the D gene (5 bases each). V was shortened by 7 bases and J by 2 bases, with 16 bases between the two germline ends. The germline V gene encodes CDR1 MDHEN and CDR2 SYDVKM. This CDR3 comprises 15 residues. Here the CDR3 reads CASTSPGAVTDTQYF. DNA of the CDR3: TGTGCCAGCACCTCCCCCGGGGCAGTCACAGATACGCAGTATTTT.

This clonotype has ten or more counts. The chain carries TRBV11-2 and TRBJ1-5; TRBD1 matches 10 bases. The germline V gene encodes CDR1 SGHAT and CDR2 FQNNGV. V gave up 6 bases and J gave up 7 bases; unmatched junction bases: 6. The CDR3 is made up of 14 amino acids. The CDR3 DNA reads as TGTGCCAGCAGTCTACGGGACAGGGGCCAGCCCCAGCATTTT. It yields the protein CASSLRDRGQPQHF.

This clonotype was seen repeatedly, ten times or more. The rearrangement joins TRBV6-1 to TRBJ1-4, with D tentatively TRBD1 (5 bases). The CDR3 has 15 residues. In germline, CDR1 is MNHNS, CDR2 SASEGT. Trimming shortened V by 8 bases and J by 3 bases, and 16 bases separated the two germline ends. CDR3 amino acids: CASLRGEAANEKLFF. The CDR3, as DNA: TGTGCCAGCCTGAGAGGGGAGGCAGCTAATGAAAAACTGTTTTTT.

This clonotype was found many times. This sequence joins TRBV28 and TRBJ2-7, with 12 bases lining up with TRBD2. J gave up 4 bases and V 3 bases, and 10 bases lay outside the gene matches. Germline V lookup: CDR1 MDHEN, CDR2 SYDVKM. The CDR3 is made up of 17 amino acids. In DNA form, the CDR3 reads TGTGCCAGCAGTTTCCCGACCTTAACTAGCGGGAGGTACGAGCAGTACTTC. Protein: CASSFPTLTSGRYEQYF.

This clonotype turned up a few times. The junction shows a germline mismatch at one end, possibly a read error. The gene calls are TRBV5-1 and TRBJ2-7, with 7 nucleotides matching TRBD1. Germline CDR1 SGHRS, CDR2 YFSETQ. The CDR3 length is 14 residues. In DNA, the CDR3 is TGTGCCAGCAGCTTGTACGACAGGGCCTACGAGCAGTACTTC. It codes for CASSLYDRAYEQYF.

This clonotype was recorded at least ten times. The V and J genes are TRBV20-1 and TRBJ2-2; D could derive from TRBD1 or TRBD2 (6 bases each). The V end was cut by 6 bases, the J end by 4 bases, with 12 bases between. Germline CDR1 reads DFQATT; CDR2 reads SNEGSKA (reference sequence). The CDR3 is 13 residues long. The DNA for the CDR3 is TGCAGTGCGAGGGGGGCGATCACCGGGGAGCTGTTTTTT. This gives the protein CSARGAITGELFF.

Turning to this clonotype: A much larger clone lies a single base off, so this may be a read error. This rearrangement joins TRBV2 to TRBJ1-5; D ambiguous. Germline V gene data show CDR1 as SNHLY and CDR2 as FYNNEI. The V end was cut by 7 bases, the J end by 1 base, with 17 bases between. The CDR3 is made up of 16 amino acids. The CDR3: CASKDGDGVSNQPQHF. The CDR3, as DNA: TGTGCCAGCAAAGATGGAGACGGGGTCAGCAATCAGCCCCAGCATTTT.

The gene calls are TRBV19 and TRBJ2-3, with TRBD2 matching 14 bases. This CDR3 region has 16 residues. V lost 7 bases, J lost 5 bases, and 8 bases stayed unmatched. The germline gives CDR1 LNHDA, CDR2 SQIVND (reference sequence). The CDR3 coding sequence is TGTGCCAGTACTATGGGGACTAGCGGGAGTGGAGATACGCAGTATTTT. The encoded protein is CASTMGTSGSGDTQYF.

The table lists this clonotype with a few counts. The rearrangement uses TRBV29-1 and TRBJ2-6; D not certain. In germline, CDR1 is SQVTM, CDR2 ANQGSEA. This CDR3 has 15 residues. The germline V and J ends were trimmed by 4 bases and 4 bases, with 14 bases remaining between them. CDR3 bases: TGCAGCGTTGGGAAGGGTGCAGACGGGGCCAACGTCCTGACTTTC. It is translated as CSVGKGADGANVLTF.

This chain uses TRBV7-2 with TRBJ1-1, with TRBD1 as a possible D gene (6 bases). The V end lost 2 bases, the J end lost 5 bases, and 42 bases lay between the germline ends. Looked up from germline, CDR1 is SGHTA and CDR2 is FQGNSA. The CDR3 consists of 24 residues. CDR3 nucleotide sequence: TGTGCCAGCAGCTTAAACCCCCTTTTCCCGGGGGGGGCGGCCGGGTTTGTTTCGGGGACTGAAGCTTTCTTT. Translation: CASSLNPLFPGGAAGFVSGTEAFF.

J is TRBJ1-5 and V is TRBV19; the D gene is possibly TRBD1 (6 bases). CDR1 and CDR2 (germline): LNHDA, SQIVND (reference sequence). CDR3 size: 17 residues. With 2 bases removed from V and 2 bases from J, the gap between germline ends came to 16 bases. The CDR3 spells CASSIPRGGRGNQPQHF. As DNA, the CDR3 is TGTGCCAGTAGTATACCTCGGGGGGGCCGAGGCAATCAGCCCCAGCATTTT.